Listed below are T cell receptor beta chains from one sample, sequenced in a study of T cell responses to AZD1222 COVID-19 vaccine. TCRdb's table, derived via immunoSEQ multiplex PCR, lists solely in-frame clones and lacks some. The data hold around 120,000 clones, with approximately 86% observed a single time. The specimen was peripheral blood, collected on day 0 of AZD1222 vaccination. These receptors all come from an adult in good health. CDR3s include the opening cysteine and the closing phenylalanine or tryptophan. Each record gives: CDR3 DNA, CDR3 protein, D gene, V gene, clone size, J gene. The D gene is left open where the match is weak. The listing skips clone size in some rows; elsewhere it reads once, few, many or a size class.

cdr3_nt: TGTGCCAGCATCCCCCTGGAAGGGACAGGGGGTACCTACGAGCAGTACTTC
cdr3_aa: CASIPLEGTGGTYEQYF
d_call: TRBD1
v_call: TRBV28
clone_size: .
j_call: TRBJ2-7

cdr3_nt: TGTGCCAGCAGTTTCCGGTCGACTACACAGGTGGAAGCTTTCTTT
cdr3_aa: CASSFRSTTQVEAFF
d_call: .
v_call: TRBV6-5
clone_size: .
j_call: TRBJ1-1

cdr3_nt: TGTGCCAGTAGCAGGGGAGGGGGGGAAGCTTTCTTT
cdr3_aa: CASSRGGGEAFF
d_call: .
v_call: TRBV19
clone_size: .
j_call: TRBJ1-1

cdr3_nt: TGTGCCAGCAGCGAGGGGGGGGGCACAGATACGCAGTATTTT
cdr3_aa: CASSEGGGTDTQYF
d_call: .
v_call: TRBV9
clone_size: .
j_call: TRBJ2-3

cdr3_nt: TGTGCCAGCAGCCTACAGGCCTCCTACGAGCAGTACTTC
cdr3_aa: CASSLQASYEQYF
d_call: .
v_call: TRBV5-4
clone_size: .
j_call: TRBJ2-7

cdr3_nt: TGTGCCAGCAGGACCGCGGCGGCAGGGACTGATGAAAAACTGTTTTTT
cdr3_aa: CASRTAAAGTDEKLFF
d_call: .
v_call: TRBV28
clone_size: .
j_call: TRBJ1-4

cdr3_nt: TGTGCCAGCAGTTTTACAGTAGGGAACAATCAGCCCCAGCATTTT
cdr3_aa: CASSFTVGNNQPQHF
d_call: .
v_call: TRBV28
clone_size: .
j_call: TRBJ1-5

cdr3_nt: TGTGCCAGCAGTGAATCGACAGGGGGCGAAAAAGAGACCCAGTACTTC
cdr3_aa: CASSESTGGEKETQYF
d_call: TRBD1
v_call: TRBV6-1
clone_size: .
j_call: TRBJ2-5

cdr3_nt: TGCGCCAGCAGCCAAGATCAAAAGGGAGCGGGTCAAGAGACCCAGTACTTC
cdr3_aa: CASSQDQKGAGQETQYF
d_call: .
v_call: TRBV4-3
clone_size: .
j_call: TRBJ2-5

cdr3_nt: TGTGCCAGCAGCTTAGTGAGAAACTCTGGAAACACCATATATTTT
cdr3_aa: CASSLVRNSGNTIYF
d_call: .
v_call: TRBV7-6
clone_size: few
j_call: TRBJ1-3

cdr3_nt: TGTGCCAGCAGCTTGGCTAGCGGGGGGAGGGGGGATACGCAGTATTTT
cdr3_aa: CASSLASGGRGDTQYF
d_call: TRBD2
v_call: TRBV5-4
clone_size: .
j_call: TRBJ2-3

cdr3_nt: TGTGCCAGCAGCCAACAAGGGGGCCCCTACGAGCAGTACTTC
cdr3_aa: CASSQQGGPYEQYF
d_call: TRBD1
v_call: TRBV3-1/TRBV3-2
clone_size: few
j_call: TRBJ2-7

cdr3_nt: TGTGCCAGCAGCCAAGTGTCCCTCTCAACCTACGAGCAGTACTTC
cdr3_aa: CASSQVSLSTYEQYF
d_call: .
v_call: TRBV3-1/TRBV3-2
clone_size: once
j_call: TRBJ2-7

cdr3_nt: TGCGCCATACTACGCCGGGACGGAATCTACGAGCAGTACTTC
cdr3_aa: CAILRRDGIYEQYF
d_call: .
v_call: TRBV10-1
clone_size: .
j_call: TRBJ2-7

cdr3_nt: TGCAGCGTCCAGGGTGGTGACACTGAAGCTTTCTTT
cdr3_aa: CSVQGGDTEAFF
d_call: .
v_call: TRBV29-1
clone_size: .
j_call: TRBJ1-1

cdr3_nt: TGTGCCAGCAGCTTTGATAGGGCCAGGGGCTACGAGCAGTACTTC
cdr3_aa: CASSFDRARGYEQYF
d_call: .
v_call: TRBV7-9
clone_size: .
j_call: TRBJ2-7